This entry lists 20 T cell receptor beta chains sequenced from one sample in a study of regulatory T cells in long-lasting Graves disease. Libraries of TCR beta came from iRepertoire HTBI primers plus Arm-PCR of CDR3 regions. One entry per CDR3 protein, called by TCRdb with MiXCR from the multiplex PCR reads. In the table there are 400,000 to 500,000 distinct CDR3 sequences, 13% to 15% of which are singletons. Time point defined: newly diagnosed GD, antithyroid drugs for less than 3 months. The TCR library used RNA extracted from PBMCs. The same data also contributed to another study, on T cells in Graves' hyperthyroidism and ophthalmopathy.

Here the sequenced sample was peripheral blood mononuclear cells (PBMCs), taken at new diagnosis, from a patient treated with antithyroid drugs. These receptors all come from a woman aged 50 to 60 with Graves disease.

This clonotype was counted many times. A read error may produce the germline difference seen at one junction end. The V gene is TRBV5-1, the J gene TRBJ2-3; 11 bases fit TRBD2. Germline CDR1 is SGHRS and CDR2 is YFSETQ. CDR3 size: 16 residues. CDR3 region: CASSLAGGPGTDTQYF. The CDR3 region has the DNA TGTGCCAGCAGCTTAGCGGGAGGGCCAGGCACAGATACGCAGTATTTT.

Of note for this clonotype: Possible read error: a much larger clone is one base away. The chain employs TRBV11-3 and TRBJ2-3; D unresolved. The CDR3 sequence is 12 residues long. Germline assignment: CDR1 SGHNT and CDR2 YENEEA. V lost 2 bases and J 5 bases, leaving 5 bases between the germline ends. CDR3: CASSLWGDTQYF. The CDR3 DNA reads TGTGCCAGCAGCTTATGGGGAGATACGCAGTATTTT.

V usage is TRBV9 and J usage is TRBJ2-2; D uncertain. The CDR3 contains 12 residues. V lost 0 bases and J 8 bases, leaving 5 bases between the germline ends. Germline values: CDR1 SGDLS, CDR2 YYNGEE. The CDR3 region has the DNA TGTGCCAGCAGCGTAGTGGTAGGGGAGCTGTTTTTT. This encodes CASSVVVGELFF.

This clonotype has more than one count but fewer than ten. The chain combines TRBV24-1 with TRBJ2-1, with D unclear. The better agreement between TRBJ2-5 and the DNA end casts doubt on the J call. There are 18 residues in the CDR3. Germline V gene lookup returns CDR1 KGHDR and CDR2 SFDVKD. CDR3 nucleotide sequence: TGTGCCACCAGTGATACACGGGTCGTACCCCACTACCAAGAGACCCAGTACTTC. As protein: CATSDTRVVPHYQETQYF.

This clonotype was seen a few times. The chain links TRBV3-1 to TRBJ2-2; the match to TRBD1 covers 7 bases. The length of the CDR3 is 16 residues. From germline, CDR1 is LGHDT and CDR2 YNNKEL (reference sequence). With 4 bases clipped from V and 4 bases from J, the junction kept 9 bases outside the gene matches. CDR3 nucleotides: TGTGCCAGCAGCCTACAACAGGGGTGGAGCACCGGGGAGCTGTTTTTT. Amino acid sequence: CASSLQQGWSTGELFF.

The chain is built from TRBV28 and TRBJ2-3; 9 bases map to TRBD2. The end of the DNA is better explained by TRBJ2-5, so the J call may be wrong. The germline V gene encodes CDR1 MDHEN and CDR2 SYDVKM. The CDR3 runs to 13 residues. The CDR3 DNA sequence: TGTGCCAGCAGTTTAGCGGGAGGGGTCCTCCAGTACTTC. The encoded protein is CASSLAGGVLQYF.

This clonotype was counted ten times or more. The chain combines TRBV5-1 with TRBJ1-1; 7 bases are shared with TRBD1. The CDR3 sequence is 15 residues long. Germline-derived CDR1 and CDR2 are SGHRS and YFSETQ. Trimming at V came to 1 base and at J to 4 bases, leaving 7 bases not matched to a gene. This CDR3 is CASSLIGGASTEAFF. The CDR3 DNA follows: TGCGCCAGCAGCTTGATAGGGGGCGCGAGCACTGAAGCTTTCTTT.

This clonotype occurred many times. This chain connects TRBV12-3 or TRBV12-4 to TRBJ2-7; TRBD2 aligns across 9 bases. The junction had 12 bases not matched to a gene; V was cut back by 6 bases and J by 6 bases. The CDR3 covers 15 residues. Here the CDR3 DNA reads TGTGCCAGCAGCCAGCTAGGGACTAGCTGGAGCGAGCAGTACTTC. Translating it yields CASSQLGTSWSEQYF.

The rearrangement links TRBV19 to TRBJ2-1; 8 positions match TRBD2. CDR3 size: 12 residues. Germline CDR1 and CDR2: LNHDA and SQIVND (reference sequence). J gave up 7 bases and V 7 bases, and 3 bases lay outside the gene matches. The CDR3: CASTPGGNEQFF. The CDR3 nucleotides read TGTGCCAGTACCCCGGGGGGGAATGAGCAGTTCTTC.

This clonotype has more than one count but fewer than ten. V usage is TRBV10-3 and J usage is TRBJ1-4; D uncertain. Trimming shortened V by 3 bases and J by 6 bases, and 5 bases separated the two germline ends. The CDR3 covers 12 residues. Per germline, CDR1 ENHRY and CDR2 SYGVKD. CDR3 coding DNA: TGTGCCATCAGTGACGGTTATGAAAAACTGTTTTTT. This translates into CAISDGYEKLFF.

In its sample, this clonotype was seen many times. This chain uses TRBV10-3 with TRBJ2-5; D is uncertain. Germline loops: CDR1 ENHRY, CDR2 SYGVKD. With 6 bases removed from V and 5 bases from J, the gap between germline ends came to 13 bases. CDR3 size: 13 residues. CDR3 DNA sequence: TGTGCCATCAGCCCTGACGGGCAGGAGACCCAGTACTTC. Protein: CAISPDGQETQYF.

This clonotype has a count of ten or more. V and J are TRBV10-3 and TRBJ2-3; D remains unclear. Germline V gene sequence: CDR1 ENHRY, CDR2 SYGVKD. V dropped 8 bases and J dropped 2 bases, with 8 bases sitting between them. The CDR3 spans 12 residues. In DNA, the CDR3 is TGTGCCATCGGGATCCCCACAGATACGCAGTATTTT. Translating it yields CAIGIPTDTQYF.

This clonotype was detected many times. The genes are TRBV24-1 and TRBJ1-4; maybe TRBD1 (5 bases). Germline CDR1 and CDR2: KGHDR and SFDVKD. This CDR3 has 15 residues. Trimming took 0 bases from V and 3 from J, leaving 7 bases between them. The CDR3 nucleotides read TGTGCCACCAGTGATTTGAAGGGGTCTAATGAAAAACTGTTTTTT. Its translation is CATSDLKGSNEKLFF.

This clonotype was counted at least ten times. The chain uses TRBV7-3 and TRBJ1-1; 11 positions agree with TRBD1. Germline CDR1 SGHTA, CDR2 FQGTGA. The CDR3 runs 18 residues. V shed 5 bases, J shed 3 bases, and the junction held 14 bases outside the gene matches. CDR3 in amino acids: CASSPSRDRGSSDTEAFF. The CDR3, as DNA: TGTGCCAGCAGCCCTTCCCGGGACAGGGGGTCGTCGGACACTGAAGCTTTCTTT.

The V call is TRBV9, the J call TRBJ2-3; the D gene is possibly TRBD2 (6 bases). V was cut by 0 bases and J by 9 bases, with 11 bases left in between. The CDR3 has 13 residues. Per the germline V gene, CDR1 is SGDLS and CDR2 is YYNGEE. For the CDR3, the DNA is TGTGCCAGCAGCGTAGGGCGGGAATTAACGCAGTATTTT. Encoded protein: CASSVGRELTQYF.

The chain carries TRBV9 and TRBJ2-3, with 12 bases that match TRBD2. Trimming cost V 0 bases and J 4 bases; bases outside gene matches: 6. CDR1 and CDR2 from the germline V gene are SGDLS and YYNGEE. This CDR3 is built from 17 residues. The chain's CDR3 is CASSVVASGRAPDTQYF. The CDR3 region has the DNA TGTGCCAGCAGCGTAGTGGCTAGCGGGAGGGCCCCAGATACGCAGTATTTT.

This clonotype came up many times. The CDR3 reads CATSDRIAYEQYF. In DNA, the CDR3 is TGTGCCACCAGCGACAGGATCGCCTACGAGCAGTACTTC. The chain links TRBV15 to TRBJ2-7, with a tentative D call TRBD1 (6 bases). V lost 5 bases, J lost 2 bases, and 10 bases lay in between. The CDR3 is 13 amino acids. Germline CDR1 reads LNHNV; CDR2 reads YYDKDF (reference sequence).

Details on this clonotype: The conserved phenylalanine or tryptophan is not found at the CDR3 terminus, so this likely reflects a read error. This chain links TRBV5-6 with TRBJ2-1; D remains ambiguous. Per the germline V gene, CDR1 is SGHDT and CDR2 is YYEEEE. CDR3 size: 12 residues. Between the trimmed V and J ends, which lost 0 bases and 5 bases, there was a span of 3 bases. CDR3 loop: CASSLDNNEQFI. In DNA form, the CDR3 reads TGTGCCAGCAGCTTGGATAACAATGAGCAGTTCATC.

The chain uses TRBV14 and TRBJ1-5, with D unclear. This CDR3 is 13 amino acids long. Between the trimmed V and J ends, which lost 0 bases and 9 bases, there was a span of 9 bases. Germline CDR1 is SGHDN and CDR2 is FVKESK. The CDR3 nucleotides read TGTGCCAGCAGCCAAGATCGTGTGGGGCCCCAGCATTTT. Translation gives CASSQDRVGPQHF.

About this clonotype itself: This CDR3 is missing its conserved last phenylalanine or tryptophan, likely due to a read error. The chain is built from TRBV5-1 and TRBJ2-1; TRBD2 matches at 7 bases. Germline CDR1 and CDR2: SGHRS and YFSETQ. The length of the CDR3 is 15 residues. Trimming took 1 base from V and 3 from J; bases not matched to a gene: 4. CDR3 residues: CASSLSAGDYNEQFC. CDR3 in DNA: TGCGCCAGCAGCTTGAGTGCGGGAGACTACAATGAGCAGTTCTGC.